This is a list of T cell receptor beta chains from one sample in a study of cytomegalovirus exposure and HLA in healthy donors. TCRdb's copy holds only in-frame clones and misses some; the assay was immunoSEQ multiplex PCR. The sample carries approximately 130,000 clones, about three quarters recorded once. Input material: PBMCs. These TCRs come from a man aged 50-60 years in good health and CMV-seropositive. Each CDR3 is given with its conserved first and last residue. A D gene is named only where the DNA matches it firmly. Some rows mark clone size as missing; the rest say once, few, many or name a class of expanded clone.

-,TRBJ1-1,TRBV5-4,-,CASSPSGGPTEAFF,TGTGCCAGCAGCCCCTCGGGAGGGCCCACTGAAGCTTTCTTT
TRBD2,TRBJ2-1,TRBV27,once,CASSAGGPGNEQFF,TGTGCCAGCAGCGCGGGAGGGCCCGGTAATGAGCAGTTCTTC
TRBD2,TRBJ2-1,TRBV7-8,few,CATERGSYNEQFF,TGTGCCACTGAGCGGGGCTCCTACAATGAGCAGTTCTTC
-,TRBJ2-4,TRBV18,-,CASSPPRGEGKNIQYF,TGTGCCAGCTCACCACCGCGTGGAGAGGGCAAAAACATTCAGTACTTC
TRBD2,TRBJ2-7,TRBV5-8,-,CASSFYSGGYSYEQYF,TGTGCCAGCAGCTTCTATAGCGGGGGCTACTCCTACGAGCAGTACTTC
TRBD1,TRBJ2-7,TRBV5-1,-,CASSWTGETYEQYF,TGCGCCAGCAGCTGGACAGGGGAGACATACGAGCAGTACTTC
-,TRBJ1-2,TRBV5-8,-,CASSLAPSYGYTF,TGTGCCAGCAGCTTAGCACCAAGCTATGGCTACACCTTC
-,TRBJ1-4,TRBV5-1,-,CASSLAGGATNEKLFF,TGCGCCAGCAGCTTGGCCGGGGGGGCGACTAATGAAAAACTGTTTTTT
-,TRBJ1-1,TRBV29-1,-,CSARGGVTEAFF,TGCAGCGCAAGAGGGGGGGTCACTGAAGCTTTCTTT
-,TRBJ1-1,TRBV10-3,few,CAISEGGGFQAFF,TGTGCCATCAGTGAGGGGGGGGGCTTTCAAGCTTTCTTT
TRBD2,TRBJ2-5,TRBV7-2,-,CASSAGTSLETQYF,TGTGCCAGCAGCGCCGGGACTAGCCTTGAGACCCAGTACTTC
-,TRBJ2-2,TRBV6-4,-,CASSDLADNTGELFF,TGTGCCAGCAGTGATTTAGCGGACAACACCGGGGAGCTGTTTTTT
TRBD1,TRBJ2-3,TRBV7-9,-,CASSLMGTGVDTQYF,TGTGCCAGCAGCTTAATGGGGACAGGGGTAGATACGCAGTATTTT
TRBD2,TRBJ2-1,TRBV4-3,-,CASSQERIRGGSGRALGAEQFF,TGCGCCAGCAGCCAAGAGCGGATTAGAGGGGGGAGCGGGAGGGCCCTGGGGGCTGAGCAGTTCTTC
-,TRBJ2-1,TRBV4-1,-,CASSQDREPNEQFF,TGCGCCAGCAGCCAAGACAGGGAACCCAATGAGCAGTTCTTC
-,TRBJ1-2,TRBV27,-,CASSPRGPFSGYTF,TGTGCCAGCAGCCCCCGAGGTCCCTTTAGCGGCTACACCTTC
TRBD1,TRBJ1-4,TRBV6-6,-,CASSYGQGSNEKLFF,TGTGCCAGCAGTTACGGACAGGGATCTAATGAAAAACTGTTTTTT
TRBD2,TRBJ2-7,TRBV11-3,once,CASSLIAGVLYEQYF,TGTGCCAGCAGCTTGATAGCGGGGGTATTATACGAGCAGTACTTC
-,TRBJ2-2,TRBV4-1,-,CASSQVRTRSLTGELFF,TGCGCCAGCAGCCAAGTTCGCACTAGAAGTCTCACCGGGGAGCTGTTTTTT
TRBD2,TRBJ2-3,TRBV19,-,CASSMGSGESTDTQYF,TGTGCCAGTAGTATGGGGAGCGGGGAAAGCACAGATACGCAGTATTTT
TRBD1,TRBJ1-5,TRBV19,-,CASSIRRDRYPQHF,TGTGCCAGTAGTATACGAAGGGACAGATACCCCCAGCATTTT